A selection of T cell receptor beta chains follows, all from one sample in a study of OX40 agonist ivuxolimab in advanced cancers. Only in-frame clones appear in the TCRdb table, and some are missing; sequencing was by immunoSEQ multiplex PCR. The table shows around 60,000 clones, with 85% to 90% occurring only once. Sequencing was performed on CD4+ or CD8+ T cells sorted from blood, taken in a trial of the OX40 agonist ivuxolimab. The receptors here all came from an adult with an advanced solid tumor such as melanoma, head and neck, liver or kidney cancer. CDR3s include the opening cysteine and the closing phenylalanine or tryptophan. Each record gives: J gene, V gene, clone size, D gene, CDR3 DNA, CDR3 protein. A D gene is named only where the DNA matches it firmly. For some rows the clone size is stated as once, few or many, or as a class when expanded; others skip it.

TRBJ2-3 | TRBV7-2 | NA | NA | TGTGCCAGCTCTCTTCTAAATGGGGCAAGGGATACGCAGTATTTT | CASSLLNGARDTQYF
TRBJ2-7 | TRBV6-6 | NA | NA | TGTGCCAGCAGTTATCGAGGGGGTGTGGGCGAGCAGTACTTC | CASSYRGGVGEQYF
TRBJ2-1 | TRBV27 | NA | NA | TGTGCCAGCAGTTTATCAGGACTACCAATCTCCTACAATGAGCAGTTCTTC | CASSLSGLPISYNEQFF
TRBJ1-3 | TRBV5-8 | NA | NA | TGTGCCAGCAGCCGGGGTTCTGGAAACACCATGTATTTT | CASSRGSGNTMYF
TRBJ2-5 | TRBV18 | NA | TRBD2 | TGTGCCAGCTCACACCGGGGGGTTCAAGAGACCCAGTACTTC | CASSHRGVQETQYF
TRBJ2-2 | TRBV18 | few | NA | TGTGCCAGCTCAGCGCACTCAATCAGGGGTAGAGGCACCGGGGAGCTGTTTTTT | CASSAHSIRGRGTGELFF
TRBJ1-5 | TRBV19 | once | TRBD1 | TGTGCCAGTAGTATCCCCGGACAGGGTTATAGCAATCAGCCCCAGCATTTT | CASSIPGQGYSNQPQHF
TRBJ1-2 | TRBV5-4 | NA | NA | TGTGCCAGCAGTTTCCCACAGGGACTCGATGGCTACACCTTC | CASSFPQGLDGYTF
TRBJ1-1 | TRBV9 | NA | NA | TGTGCCAGCAGCCCATACACTGAAGCTTTCTTT | CASSPYTEAFF
TRBJ1-2 | TRBV7-2 | NA | NA | TGTGCCAGCAGCTTAAGGGCAGGCGGCCACTATGGCTACACCTTC | CASSLRAGGHYGYTF
TRBJ1-3 | TRBV6-1 | few | NA | TGTGCCAGCAGTTCTACTGGAAACACCATATATTTT | CASSSTGNTIYF
TRBJ2-7 | TRBV11-2 | NA | TRBD1 | TGTGCCAGCAGCCCGACAGGGGGCGGCTCCTACGAGCAGTACTTC | CASSPTGGGSYEQYF
TRBJ2-3 | TRBV6-4 | NA | NA | TGTGCCAGCAGTGATATGGGCGGTTTTTCCACAGATACGCAGTATTTT | CASSDMGGFSTDTQYF
TRBJ1-2 | TRBV6-6 | NA | NA | TGTGCCAGCAGTTACTCGTGGACCGGACTCTATGGCTACACCTTC | CASSYSWTGLYGYTF
TRBJ2-7 | TRBV19 | NA | TRBD1 | TGTGCCAGTAGTTCCCGACAGGGGGACTACGAGCAGTACTTC | CASSSRQGDYEQYF
TRBJ2-2 | TRBV29-1 | NA | NA | TGCAGCGTTGAGGGACCGGCAGGGGCGAACACCGGGGAGCTGTTTTTT | CSVEGPAGANTGELFF
TRBJ1-1 | TRBV5-1 | NA | NA | TGCGCCAGCAGCTTGATTAGTTGGGGAGGGGACACTGAAGCTTTCTTT | CASSLISWGGDTEAFF
TRBJ1-2 | TRBV9 | NA | NA | TGTGCCAGCAGCGTAGGGGGGTACGGTGGCTACACCTTC | CASSVGGYGGYTF
TRBJ1-3 | TRBV11-2 | NA | TRBD1 | TGTGCCAGCAGCCGTACAGGGGTCGGAGGAAACACCATATATTTT | CASSRTGVGGNTIYF
TRBJ2-7 | TRBV7-2 | NA | TRBD2 | TGTGCCAGCAGTAACCCAAAGACTAGCGGGAGCTACGAGCAGTACTTC | CASSNPKTSGSYEQYF
TRBJ2-7 | TRBV2 | NA | TRBD1 | TGTGCCAGCAGAGGACAGGGCGGTTTTTACGAGCAGTACTTC | CASRGQGGFYEQYF
TRBJ1-2 | TRBV5-8 | NA | TRBD1 | TGTGCCAGCAGCTTATGGAGGGACAGGAGTCGCGCAAGGGGCTACACCTTC | CASSLWRDRSRARGYTF
TRBJ2-4 | TRBV5-1 | NA | NA | TGCGCCAGCAGCTTGAGAGTGTCTAGTCAAAACATTCAGTACTTC | CASSLRVSSQNIQYF
TRBJ1-2 | TRBV6-1 | NA | NA | TGTGCCAGCAGCGGGACCGCCAAGCAAGCCTTC | CASSGTAKQAF
TRBJ2-1 | TRBV7-9 | NA | NA | TGTGCCAGCAGCTTGGGGTTACGGGGCAATGAGCAGTTCTTC | CASSLGLRGNEQFF
TRBJ1-1 | TRBV5-1 | NA | NA | TGCGCCAGCAGCTCAGGAAAATTAAACATAAACACTGAAGCTTTCTTT | CASSSGKLNINTEAFF
TRBJ2-4 | TRBV29-1 | NA | NA | TGCAGCGTTTCGACAGACAAAAACATTCAGTACTTC | CSVSTDKNIQYF
TRBJ2-7 | TRBV18 | once | NA | TGTGCCAGCTCAAATGGGGGGCTGCCCTACGAGCAGTACTTC | CASSNGGLPYEQYF
TRBJ1-2 | TRBV6-1 | NA | NA | TGTGCCAGCAGTGAATCTTTAGGGGATGGCTACACCTTC | CASSESLGDGYTF
TRBJ2-3 | TRBV7-8 | NA | NA | TGTGCCAGCAGCCCTGACTTGGGCGGGACATACTCAGATACGCAGTATTTT | CASSPDLGGTYSDTQYF
TRBJ1-2 | TRBV10-3 | NA | NA | TGTGCCATCAGTGAGAGGTTTAGCTACACCTTC | CAISERFSYTF
TRBJ2-3 | TRBV5-1 | NA | NA | TGCGCCAGCAGCTTATTAGGGCCCCTCGGAGATACGCAGTATTTT | CASSLLGPLGDTQYF
TRBJ1-4 | TRBV19 | NA | NA | TGTGCCAGTAGTATACCCGGGGGCGAGACTAATGAAAAACTGTTTTTT | CASSIPGGETNEKLFF
TRBJ2-2 | TRBV11-2 | NA | NA | TGTGCCAGCAGCCGCGACAGTACTAACACCGGGGAGCTGTTTTTT | CASSRDSTNTGELFF
TRBJ1-2 | TRBV7-2 | NA | TRBD1 | TGTGCCAGCAGCTTGACACAGGGGGCAGGGGGCTACACCTTC | CASSLTQGAGGYTF
TRBJ2-7 | TRBV21-1 | NA | NA | TGTACCAGCAGCGCCCGGTCGGGGACTAGCGGGGACTACGAGCAGTACTTC | CTSSARSGTSGDYEQYF
TRBJ2-3 | TRBV5-6 | once | TRBD2 | TGTGCCGGCAGCGTTAGCGGGAGGGCCGATCTAGGCACAGATACGCAGTATTTT | CAGSVSGRADLGTDTQYF
TRBJ1-5 | TRBV4-1 | few | NA | TGCGCCAGCAGCCAAGTCGGTCTTTATCAGCCCCAGCATTTT | CASSQVGLYQPQHF
TRBJ2-7 | TRBV5-6 | NA | TRBD2 | TGTGCCAGCAGCTTCAGAGCGGGGGGAAGGTTCCGGTGGTGGTACTTC | CASSFRAGGRFRWWYF
TRBJ2-2 | TRBV19 | once | NA | TGTGCCAGTAGTATAGGGATAGGACCCGGGGAGCTGTTTTTT | CASSIGIGPGELFF
TRBJ1-5 | TRBV2 | NA | NA | TGTGCCAGCAGGGGTGGCAGCACGGGTCGGGGACCCCAGCATTTT | CASRGGSTGRGPQHF
TRBJ2-6 | TRBV18 | NA | TRBD1 | TGTGCCAGCTCACCGGGACAGGGGTCCCCTGGGGCCAACGTCCTGACTTTC | CASSPGQGSPGANVLTF
TRBJ2-2 | TRBV14 | NA | NA | TGTGCCAGCAGCCAAGATCGGGGGACGAACACCGGGGAGCTGTTTTTT | CASSQDRGTNTGELFF
TRBJ2-7 | TRBV19 | NA | TRBD2 | TGTGCCAGTAGTACAGTAGCGGGGGACGAGCAGTACTTC | CASSTVAGDEQYF
TRBJ1-1 | TRBV5-1 | NA | NA | TGCGCCAGCAGCGGGGACCGCTATGAAGCTTTCTTT | CASSGDRYEAFF
TRBJ1-2 | TRBV29-1 | NA | TRBD1 | TGCAGCGTTGTCGACAGGGCGGGCTATGGCTACACCTTC | CSVVDRAGYGYTF
TRBJ1-1 | TRBV7-2 | medium-sized | NA | TGTGCCAGCAGCCGTTCGCGGGGCACTGAAGCTTTCTTT | CASSRSRGTEAFF
TRBJ1-2 | TRBV6-4 | few | NA | TGTGCCAGCAGTGACGACCCAGACGGGGGTGGCTACACCTTC | CASSDDPDGGGYTF
TRBJ1-2 | TRBV19 | NA | NA | TGTGCCAGTCAACATGGGGGCTCGGGAAATGGCTACACCTTC | CASQHGGSGNGYTF
TRBJ2-6 | TRBV5-1 | NA | NA | TGCGCCAGCAGCTTGGCCGCTAGTGGGGCCAACGTCCTGACTTTC | CASSLAASGANVLTF
TRBJ1-5 | TRBV6-5 | NA | NA | TGTGCCAGCAGTAGAGGGGGTGGGCAGCCCCAGCATTTT | CASSRGGGQPQHF
TRBJ1-4 | TRBV19 | once | NA | TGTGCCAGTAGTCGGGGCTCGGCAACCGGGGAAAAACTGTTTTTT | CASSRGSATGEKLFF
TRBJ1-1 | TRBV19 | NA | NA | TGTGCCAGTAGTTGGGCGTTGAACACTGAAGCTTTCTTT | CASSWALNTEAFF